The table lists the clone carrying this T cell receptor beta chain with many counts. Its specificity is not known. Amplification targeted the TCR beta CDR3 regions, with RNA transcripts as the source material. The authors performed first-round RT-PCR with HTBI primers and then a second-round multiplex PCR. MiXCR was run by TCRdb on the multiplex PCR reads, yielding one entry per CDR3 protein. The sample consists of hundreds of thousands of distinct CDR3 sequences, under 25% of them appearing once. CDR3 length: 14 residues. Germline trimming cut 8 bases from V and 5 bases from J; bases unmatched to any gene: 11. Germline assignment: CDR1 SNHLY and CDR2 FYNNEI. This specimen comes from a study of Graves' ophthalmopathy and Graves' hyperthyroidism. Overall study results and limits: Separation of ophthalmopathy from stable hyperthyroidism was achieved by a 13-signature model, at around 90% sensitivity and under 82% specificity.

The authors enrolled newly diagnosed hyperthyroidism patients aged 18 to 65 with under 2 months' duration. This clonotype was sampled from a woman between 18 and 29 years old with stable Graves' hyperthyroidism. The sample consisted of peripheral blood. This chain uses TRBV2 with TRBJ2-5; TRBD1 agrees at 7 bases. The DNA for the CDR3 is TGTGCCAGCGGCGACAGGGTACTAGATGAGACCCAGTACTTC. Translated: CASGDRVLDETQYF. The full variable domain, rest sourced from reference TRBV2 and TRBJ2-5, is EPEVTQTPSHQVTQMGQEVILRCVPISNHLYFYWYRQILGQKVEFLVSFYNNEISEKSEIFDDQFSVERPDGSNFTLKIRSTKLEDSAMYFCASGDRVLDETQYFGPGTRLLVL.